The clone carrying this T cell receptor (beta chain) was detected only once. Its antigen is currently unknown. The entry originates in a study of breast tumors, draining lymph nodes, adjacent tissues. Study conclusions and caveats: Tumors had less TCR diversity than lymph nodes, more than nontumor tissue. Luminal-like breast cancer showed significantly greater tumor-nontumor repertoire similarity than basal-like breast cancer did. Tumor T cell lymph node origin was a supported hypothesis, not proven. Most tumor T cells seemingly derive from lymph node, then expand in tumor.

Each CDR3 protein is one row after TCRdb ran MiXCR on the multiplex PCR reads. Of tens of thousands of distinct CDR3 sequences in the sample, 60% to 70% were seen once. The V end lost 3 bases, the J end lost 4 bases, and 13 bases lay between the germline ends. The CDR3 consists of 15 residues. The chain uses TRBV12-3 or TRBV12-4 and TRBJ2-1; TRBD1 is a possible D gene (6 bases). The receptor's source is a female donor with breast cancer. Some clones in this sample may be carry-over from other donors' samples. The specimen was tumor-adjacent breast tissue. In DNA form, the CDR3 reads TGTGCCAGCAGTTTGAGTACAGGGAAATACAATGAGCAGTTCTTC. Amino acid sequence: CASSLSTGKYNEQFF.